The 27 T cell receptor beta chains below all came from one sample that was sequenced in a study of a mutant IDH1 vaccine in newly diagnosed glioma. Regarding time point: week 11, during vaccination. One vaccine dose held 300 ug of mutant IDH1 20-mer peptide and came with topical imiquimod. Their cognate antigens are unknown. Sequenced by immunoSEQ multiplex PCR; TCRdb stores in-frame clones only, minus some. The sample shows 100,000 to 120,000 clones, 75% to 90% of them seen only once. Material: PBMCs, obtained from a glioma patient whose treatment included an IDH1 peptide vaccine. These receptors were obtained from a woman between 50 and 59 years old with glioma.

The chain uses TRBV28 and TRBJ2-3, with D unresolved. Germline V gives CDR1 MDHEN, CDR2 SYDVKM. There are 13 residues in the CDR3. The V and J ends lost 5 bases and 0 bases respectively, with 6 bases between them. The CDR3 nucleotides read TGTGCCAGCAGTCCAACGAGCACAGATACGCAGTATTTT. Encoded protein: CASSPTSTDTQYF.

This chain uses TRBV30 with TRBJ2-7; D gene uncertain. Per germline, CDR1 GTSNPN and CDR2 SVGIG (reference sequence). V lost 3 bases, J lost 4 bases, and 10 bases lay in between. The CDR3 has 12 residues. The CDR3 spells CAWSPGTYEQYF. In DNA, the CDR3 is TGTGCCTGGAGCCCCGGAACTTACGAGCAGTACTTC.

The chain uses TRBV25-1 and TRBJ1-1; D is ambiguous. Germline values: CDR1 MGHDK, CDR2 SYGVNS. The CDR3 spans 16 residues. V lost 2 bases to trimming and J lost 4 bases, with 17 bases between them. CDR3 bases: TGTGCCAGCAGTGAAACGGATGGAACCGCGGTCACTGAAGCTTTCTTT. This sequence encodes CASSETDGTAVTEAFF.

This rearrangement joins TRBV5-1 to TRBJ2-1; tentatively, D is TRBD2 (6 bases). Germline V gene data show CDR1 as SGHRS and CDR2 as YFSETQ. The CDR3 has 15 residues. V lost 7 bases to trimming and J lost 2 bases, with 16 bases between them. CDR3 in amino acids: CASVPAPGAYNEQFF. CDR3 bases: TGCGCCAGCGTCCCGGCCCCGGGGGCCTACAATGAGCAGTTCTTC.

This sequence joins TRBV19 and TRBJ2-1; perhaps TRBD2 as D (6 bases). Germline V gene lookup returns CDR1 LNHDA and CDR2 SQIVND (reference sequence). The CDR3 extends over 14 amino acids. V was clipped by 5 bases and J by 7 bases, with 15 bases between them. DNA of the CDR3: TGTGCCAGTAGTGTCCGGAGGGCCGAGAATGAGCAGTTCTTC. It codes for CASSVRRAENEQFF.

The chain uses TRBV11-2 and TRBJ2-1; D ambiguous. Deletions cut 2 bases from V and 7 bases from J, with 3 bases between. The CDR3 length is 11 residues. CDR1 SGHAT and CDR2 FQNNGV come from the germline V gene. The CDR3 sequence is CASSLSNEQFF. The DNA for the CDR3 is TGTGCCAGCAGCTTATCAAATGAGCAGTTCTTC.

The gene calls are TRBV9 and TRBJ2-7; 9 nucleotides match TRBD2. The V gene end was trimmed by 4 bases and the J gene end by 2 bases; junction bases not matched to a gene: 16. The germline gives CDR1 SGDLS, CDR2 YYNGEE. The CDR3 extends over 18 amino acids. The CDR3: CASSINPYNSGGTYEQYF. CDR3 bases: TGTGCCAGCAGCATCAACCCGTACAATAGCGGGGGTACCTACGAGCAGTACTTC. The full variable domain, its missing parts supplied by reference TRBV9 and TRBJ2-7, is DSGVTQTPKHLITATGQRVTLRCSPRSGDLSVYWYQQSLDQGLQFLIQYYNGEERAKGNILERFSAQQFPDLHSELNLSSLELGDSALYFCASSINPYNSGGTYEQYFGPGTRLTVT.

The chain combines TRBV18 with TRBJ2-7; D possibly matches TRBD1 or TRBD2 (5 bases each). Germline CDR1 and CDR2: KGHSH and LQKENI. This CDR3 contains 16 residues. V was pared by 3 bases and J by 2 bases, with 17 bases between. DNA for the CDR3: TGTGCCAGCTCACCCCCCGACGGGACGGCCGCCTACGAGCAGTACTTC. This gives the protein CASSPPDGTAAYEQYF.

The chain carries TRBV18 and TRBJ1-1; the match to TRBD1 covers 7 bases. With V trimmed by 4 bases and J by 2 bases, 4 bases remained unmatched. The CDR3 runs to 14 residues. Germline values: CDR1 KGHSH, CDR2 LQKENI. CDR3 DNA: TGTGCCAGCTCACGCGGGACAGCTAACACTGAAGCTTTCTTT. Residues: CASSRGTANTEAFF. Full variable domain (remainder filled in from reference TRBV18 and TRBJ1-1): NAGVMQNPRHLVRRRGQEARLRCSPMKGHSHVYWYRQLPEEGLKFMVYLQKENIIDESGMPKERFSAEFPKEGPSILRIQQVVRGDSAAYFCASSRGTANTEAFFGQGTRLTVV.

The CDR3 coding sequence is TGTGCCAGCAGTGAACTAACAGGGGGCTACTACGAGCAGTACTTC. Encoded protein: CASSELTGGYYEQYF. V is TRBV2 and J is TRBJ2-7, with 9 positions matching TRBD1. Per germline, CDR1 SNHLY and CDR2 FYNNEI. The CDR3 runs 15 residues. J lost 3 bases, V lost 2 bases, and 5 bases had no gene match.

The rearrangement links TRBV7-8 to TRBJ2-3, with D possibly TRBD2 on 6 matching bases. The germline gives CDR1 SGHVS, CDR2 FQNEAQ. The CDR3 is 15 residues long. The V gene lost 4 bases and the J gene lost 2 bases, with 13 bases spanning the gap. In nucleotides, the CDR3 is TGTGCCAGCAGCTCGGACCGGGGGAACACAGATACGCAGTATTTT. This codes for CASSSDRGNTDTQYF. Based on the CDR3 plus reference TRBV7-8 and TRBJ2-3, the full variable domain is GAGVSQSPRYKVAKRGQDVALRCDPISGHVSLFWYQQALGQGPEFLTYFQNEAQLDKSGLPSDRFFAERPEGSVSTLKIQRTQQEDSAVYLCASSSDRGNTDTQYFGPGTRLTVL.

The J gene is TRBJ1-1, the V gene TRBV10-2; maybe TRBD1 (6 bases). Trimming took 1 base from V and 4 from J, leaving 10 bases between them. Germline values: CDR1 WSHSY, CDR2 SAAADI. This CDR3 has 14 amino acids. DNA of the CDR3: TGCGCCAGCAGTGAGTTAAGAGGGGGCACTGAAGCTTTCTTT. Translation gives CASSELRGGTEAFF.

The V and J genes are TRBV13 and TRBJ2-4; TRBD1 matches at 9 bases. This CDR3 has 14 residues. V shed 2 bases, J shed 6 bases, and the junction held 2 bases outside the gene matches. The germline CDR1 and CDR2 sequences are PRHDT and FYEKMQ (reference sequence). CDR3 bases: TGTGCCAGCAGCTTATGGACAGGGGTAAACATTCAGTACTTC. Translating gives CASSLWTGVNIQYF.

Written as DNA, the CDR3 is TGCAGCGTGTGGGGACAGGGGCTTCAGGTTCAATCCTACGAGCAGTACTTC. Protein: CSVWGQGLQVQSYEQYF. This chain joins TRBV29-1 and TRBJ2-7, with 10 nucleotides matching TRBD1. The CDR3 contains 17 residues. Germline V CDR1 and CDR2: SQVTM, ANQGSEA. Trimming took 6 bases from V and 1 from J; bases not matched to a gene: 15.

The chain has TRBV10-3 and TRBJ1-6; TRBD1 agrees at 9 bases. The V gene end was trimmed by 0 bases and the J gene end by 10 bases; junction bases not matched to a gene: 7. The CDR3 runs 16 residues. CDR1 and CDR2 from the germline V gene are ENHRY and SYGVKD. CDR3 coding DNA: TGTGCCATCAGTGAGTCGACCGGGACAGGGAGCTCACCCCTCCACTTT. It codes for CAISESTGTGSSPLHF.

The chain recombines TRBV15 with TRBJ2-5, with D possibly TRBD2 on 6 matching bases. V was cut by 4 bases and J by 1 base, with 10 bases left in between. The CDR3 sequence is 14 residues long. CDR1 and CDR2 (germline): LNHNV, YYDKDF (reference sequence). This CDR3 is CATSISGVQETQYF. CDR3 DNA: TGTGCCACCAGCATCTCGGGAGTCCAAGAGACCCAGTACTTC.

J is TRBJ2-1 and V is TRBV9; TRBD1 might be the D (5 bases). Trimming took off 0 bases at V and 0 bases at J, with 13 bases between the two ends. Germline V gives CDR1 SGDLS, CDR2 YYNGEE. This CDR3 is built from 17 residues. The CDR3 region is CASSVGLQESSYNEQFF. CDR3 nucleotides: TGTGCCAGCAGCGTAGGATTACAGGAGAGCTCCTACAATGAGCAGTTCTTC.

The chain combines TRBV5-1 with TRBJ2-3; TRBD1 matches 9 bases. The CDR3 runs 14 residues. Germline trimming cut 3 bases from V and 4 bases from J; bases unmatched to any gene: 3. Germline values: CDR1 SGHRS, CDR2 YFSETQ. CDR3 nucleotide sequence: TGCGCCAGCAGCTCCCGGGACAGGGCAGATACGCAGTATTTT. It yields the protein CASSSRDRADTQYF.

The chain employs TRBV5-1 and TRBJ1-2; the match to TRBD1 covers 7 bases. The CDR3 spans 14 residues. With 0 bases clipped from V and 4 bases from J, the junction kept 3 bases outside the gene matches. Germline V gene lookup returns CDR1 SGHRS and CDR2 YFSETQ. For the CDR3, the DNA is TGCGCCAGCAGCTTGGAGGGGACAGCCTATGGCTACACCTTC. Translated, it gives CASSLEGTAYGYTF. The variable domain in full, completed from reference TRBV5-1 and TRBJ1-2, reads KAGVTQTPRYLIKTRGQQVTLSCSPISGHRSVSWYQQTPGQGLQFLFEYFSETQRNKGNFPGRFSGRQFSNSRSEMNVSTLELGDSALYLCASSLEGTAYGYTFGSGTRLTVV.

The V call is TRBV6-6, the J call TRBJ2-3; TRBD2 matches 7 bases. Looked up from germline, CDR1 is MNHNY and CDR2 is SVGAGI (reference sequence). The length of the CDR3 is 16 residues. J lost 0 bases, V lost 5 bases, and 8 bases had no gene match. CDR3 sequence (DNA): TGTGCCAGCAGTACCAGGCGGGGGTCTAGCACAGATACGCAGTATTTT. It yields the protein CASSTRRGSSTDTQYF.

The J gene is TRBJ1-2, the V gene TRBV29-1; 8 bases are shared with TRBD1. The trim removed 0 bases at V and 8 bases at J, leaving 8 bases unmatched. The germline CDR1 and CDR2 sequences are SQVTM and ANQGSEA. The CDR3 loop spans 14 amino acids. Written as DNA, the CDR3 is TGCAGCGTTGAAGATCAGGGGGCGCCGGGAGGCTACACCTTC. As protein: CSVEDQGAPGGYTF.

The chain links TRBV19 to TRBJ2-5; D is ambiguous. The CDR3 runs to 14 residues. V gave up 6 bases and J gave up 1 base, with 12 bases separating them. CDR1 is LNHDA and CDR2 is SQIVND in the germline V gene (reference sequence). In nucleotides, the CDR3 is TGTGCCAGTAGCCCCTCCAGCGCCCAAGAGACCCAGTACTTC. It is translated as CASSPSSAQETQYF.

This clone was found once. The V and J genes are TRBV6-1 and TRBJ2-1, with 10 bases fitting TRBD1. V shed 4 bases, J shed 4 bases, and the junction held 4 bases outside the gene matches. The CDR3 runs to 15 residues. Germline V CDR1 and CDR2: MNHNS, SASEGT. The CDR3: CASSGRDRGYNEQFF. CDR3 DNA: TGTGCCAGCAGTGGCCGGGACAGGGGATACAATGAGCAGTTCTTC.

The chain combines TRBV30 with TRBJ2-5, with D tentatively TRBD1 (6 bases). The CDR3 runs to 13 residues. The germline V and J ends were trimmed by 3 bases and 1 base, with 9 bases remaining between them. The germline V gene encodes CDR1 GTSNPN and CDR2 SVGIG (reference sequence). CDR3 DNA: TGTGCCTGGAGGAGGGGGACCCAAGAGACCCAGTACTTC. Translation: CAWRRGTQETQYF.

CDR3 DNA: TGTGCCAGCAGCTTAGCGCGGTCACAGGGGAACACTGAAGCTTTCTTT. It codes for CASSLARSQGNTEAFF. V is TRBV7-9 and J is TRBJ1-1; D is possibly TRBD1 (6 bases). Germline V gene data show CDR1 as SEHNR and CDR2 as FQNEAQ (reference sequence). V lost 0 bases and J lost 1, with 12 bases in between. This CDR3 is built from 16 residues.

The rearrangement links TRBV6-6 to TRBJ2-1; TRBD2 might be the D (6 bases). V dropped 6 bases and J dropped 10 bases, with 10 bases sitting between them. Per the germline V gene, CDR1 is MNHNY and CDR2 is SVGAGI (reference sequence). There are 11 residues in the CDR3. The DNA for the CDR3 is TGTGCCAGCAGGAGGGACTCCGAGCAGTTCTTC. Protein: CASRRDSEQFF.

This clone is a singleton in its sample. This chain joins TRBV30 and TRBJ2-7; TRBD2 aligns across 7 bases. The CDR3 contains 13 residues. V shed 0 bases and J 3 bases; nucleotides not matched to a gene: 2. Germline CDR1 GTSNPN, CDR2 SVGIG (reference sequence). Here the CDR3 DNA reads TGTGCCTGGAGTGTCGGGGGGAGCTACGAGCAGTACTTC. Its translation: CAWSVGGSYEQYF. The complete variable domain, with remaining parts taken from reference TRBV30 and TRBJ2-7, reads SQTIHQWPATLVQPVGSPLSLECTVEGTSNPNLYWYRQAAGRGLQLLFYSVGIGQISSEVPQNLSASRPQDRQFILSSKKLLLSDSGFYLCAWSVGGSYEQYFGPGTRLTVT.